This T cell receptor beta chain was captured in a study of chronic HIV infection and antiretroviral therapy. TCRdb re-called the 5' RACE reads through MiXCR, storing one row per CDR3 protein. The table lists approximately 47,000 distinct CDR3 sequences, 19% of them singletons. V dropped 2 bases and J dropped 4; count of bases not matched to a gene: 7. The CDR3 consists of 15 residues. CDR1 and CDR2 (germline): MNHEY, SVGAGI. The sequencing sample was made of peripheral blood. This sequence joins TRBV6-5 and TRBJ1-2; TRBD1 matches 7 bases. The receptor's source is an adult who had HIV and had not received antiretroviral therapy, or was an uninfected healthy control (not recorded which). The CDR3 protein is CASSYTTGTAYGYTF. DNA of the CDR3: TGTGCCAGCAGTTACACAACGGGGACAGCCTATGGCTACACCTTC.